Sequencing of this T cell receptor (beta chain) was carried out in a study of cytomegalovirus exposure and HLA in healthy donors (dated by TCRdb to between 2016 and 2019). In terms of the full investigation: An earlier analysis of some 600 of the donors reported 250 to 350 Gb of sequence data and 90 million to 120 million unique TCR beta sequences obtained from some 170 million T cells. Approximately 300 gigabases of sequencing data and around 85 million unique TCR sequences made up an early release that covered over 550 HLA-typed donors. Of the 300 to 400 genotyped donors, about 80% fell in the genetic ancestry cluster associated with self-reported Caucasian donors. The study was designed to test whether signatures of past pathogen exposure could be identified by cataloging public T cell receptors. The T cell repertoires of 666 subjects were profiled by immunosequencing and related to cytomegalovirus serostatus. Besides the first cohort of around 670 subjects, a separate validation cohort made up of over 95 different subjects was used. High-throughput TCR immunosequencing, statistical association of individual TCRs with disease status, and machine learning were combined to predict cytomegalovirus infection status. A later analysis re-examined previously published TCR beta repertoires from just over 650 donors and added high-resolution HLA genotyping to investigate patterns of TCR occurrence. In the later analysis, no new phenotypic data were used to find candidate immune exposures; instead, reliance was placed on TCR beta sequences and their occurrence across donors. To decide whether each TCR beta V gene segment behaved as functional or pseudogenic, an earlier analysis of approximately 600 of the donors relied on high-throughput TCR beta sequencing. Alongside the repertoire data, information on donor age, sex, ethnicity and CMV serostatus was compiled. A later genetic analysis took genome-wide SNP genotypes for about 55% of the 666 donors and used that subset as a discovery cohort. All discovery cohort repertoires had been generated using a single sequencing platform. Class I and class II HLA loci were covered by the typing at four-digit resolution. Typing coverage varied by locus: roughly 620-640 donors for A, B, C, DRB1 and DQB1; roughly 520 for DQA1; more than 600 for DPA1; more than 450 for DPB1. Roughly five DR-DQ haplotypes were handled as single units for association and clustering, since linkage in the cohort was strong. Among some 400 genotyped donors of the cohort, an average of around 240,000 unique TCR beta nucleotide sequences were sequenced per donor, 15% to 20% of them non-productive.

The cohort comprised some 680 healthy bone marrow donors. At the time of sampling, every cohort member was nominally healthy, though immune exposures that went unrecorded were likely present. The donor was CMV seropositive and belonged to the group of 250 to 300 seropositive cohort members. A peripheral blood sample was provided by each donor, and peripheral blood mononuclear cells were used for TCR beta sequencing. The Qiagen DNeasy Blood Extraction Kit was used to extract genomic DNA from the blood cell samples. The CDR3 runs 16 residues from the cysteine to the phenylalanine. The kept DNA is CDR3 alone, 48 bases in frame from the first base. According to the germline V gene, CDR1 reads SGHTA and CDR2 reads FQGNSA. The trim is 1 base for V and 0 bases for J, with a gap of 12 bases between the germline ends. Concerning this clone itself: Which antigen it targets is not known. Base qualities were left out, and no much larger clone turns up one base away.

What the work shows at the level of the full study, not this receptor alone: A later analysis associated about 17,000 TCR beta sequences with specific HLA alleles at a false discovery rate of 0.05. A further reported finding was that TCR beta sequences accurately predicted the HLA-A and HLA-B alleles for most subjects in the first cohort. Correlated functional status among segregating V segments might reflect linkage disequilibrium, but an unknown experimental factor could not be ruled out. While some public TCRs were present in many individuals, most TCR sequences turned up only very rarely across donors. When HLA alleles, especially DR and DQ, strongly co-occurred, attributing TCR associations to individual alleles was difficult. In vitro tests confirmed that a few of the cytomegalovirus-associated TCR beta chains recognize cytomegalovirus antigens. The cohort was sequenced for TCR beta chains only, and without alpha or paired-chain data the features that could be detected were limited. Immune exposure information for the cohort was limited to CMV serostatus. Because some donors lacked HLA typing at each locus, the association tests relied only on the typed subset. In a later analysis, HLA-associated TCR beta chains were found to be more clonally expanded and to have lower generation probabilities than equally common non-associated chains. A later analysis found that most CMV-associated TCR beta chains appeared HLA-restricted, with HLA associations seemingly driven largely by CMV exposure. A cluster of highly shared sequence variants was judged likely to represent a technical artifact of the sequencing pipeline. It was suggested by the authors that the approach could potentially be generalized to other disease states and immunological phenotypes. A later analysis reported that several top co-occurrence clusters appeared linked to parvovirus B19, influenza, CMV and Epstein-Barr virus. In a later analysis, TCR association rates were found to vary across HLA loci, with the most associated TCRs seen for DRB1 alleles and the fewest for HLA-C alleles. According to a later genetic analysis, donors in an Asian-associated ancestry cluster had fewer N-insertions in productive TCRs than the approximately 630-donor mean. Cytomegalovirus status was reported to be diagnosed by the classifier with high specificity and sensitivity in both the original and validation cohorts. V-gene and J-gene trimming of TCR beta chains was associated with a missense DCLRE1C variant in a later genetic analysis, and the association was replicated in an independent cohort. The study listed 150 to 200 TCR beta chains as associated with cytomegalovirus. Because counts were too low, seventeen rarely observed V segments, including chromosome 9 orphons, were excluded from the earlier analysis of fewer than 650 of the donors. Sequencing depth was assumed to be roughly uniform across donors in the presence/absence analyses, though that assumption may not hold. Because the 87-base-pair reads could not distinguish some IMGT-functional V segments, including TRBV6-2 and TRBV6-3, those segments were excluded. Broadly in line with IMGT annotations, most TCR beta V segments showed up in productive rearrangements about 90% or about 30% of the time in an earlier analysis of approximately 640 of the donors.

The library was produced with the immunoSEQ multiplex PCR assay. For the multiplex PCR, a mixture combining 60 forward primers for TCR Vbeta segments and 13 reverse primers for TCR Jbeta segments was used. The CDR3 region of rearranged TCR beta genes was amplified from genomic DNA with a multiplex PCR assay. The amplified TCR beta libraries were sequenced on the Illumina HiSeq System as 87-base-pair reads. The paper's data handling went like this. A later analysis tallied 70 million to 100 million unique TCR beta chains across the 700 or so repertoires, and about 10 million of those chains were shared by two or more donors. Raw reads were error-corrected and collapsed into unique sequences by a nearest-neighbor algorithm in which closely related sequences were merged to remove PCR and sequencing errors. V, D and J gene segments were assigned by aligning CDR3 sequences to IMGT reference sequences. Each retained sequence needed at least a six-nucleotide match to both a V gene segment and a J gene segment. A rearrangement was called productive if the CDR3 had no stop codons and remained in frame with V and J, and every other rearrangement was called non-productive. Following IMGT convention, CDR3 was defined as the stretch from the second conserved V-encoded cysteine to the conserved J-encoded phenylalanine. In an earlier analysis of roughly 580 of the donors, sequences lacking an unambiguous match to a single V gene segment were excluded. In an earlier analysis of about 590 of the donors, a V segment was called functional when productive rearrangements were above 56.7%, and segregating when the standard deviation between donors exceeded 5%. To diagnose cytomegalovirus status from the catalog of TCR beta chain sequences, a statistical classification framework was built. A later analysis assigned V and J genes by comparing TCR nucleotide sequences with IMGT/GENE-DB human TR gene sequences. Using the TCRdist pipeline, a later analysis assigned CDR3 sequences along with most-parsimonious VDJ recombination scenarios. A later analysis defined each TCR beta chain by its CDR3 amino acid sequence plus V-gene family, and excluded reads lacking a unique V-gene family. As a way to deal with suspected cross-contamination and a sequencing artifact, a later analysis dropped more than 500 nucleotide sequences that were highly shared and had low generation probability. For each public chain, a later analysis derived a clonal expansion index from normalized ranks of inferred template counts within each repertoire. Generation probabilities in a later analysis came from a VDJ recombination model fitted to out-of-frame rearrangements, and those results were checked against IGoR. A later analysis scored TCR-TCR, TCR-HLA and TCR-CMV co-occurrence with hypergeometric tests, applying a repertoire-size bias correction to TCR pairs. To estimate false discovery rates, a later analysis permuted the HLA or CMV assignments 20 times. In a later analysis, co-occurring TCRs were grouped using DBSCAN, and TCRdist sequence similarity was added for clustering within HLA-allele-positive subsets. Repertoires with fewer than 30,000 or more than 120,000 public chains were left out of co-occurrence clustering, as were five repertoires with anomalous nucleotide sharing. Imported from immuneACCESS, the table was reduced by TCRdb to in-frame sequences with V and J called. These copies leave out some clones; in studies compared against another copy, an unresolved V gene accounts for under half, and the cause of the remainder is not known. V, J and clone size were drawn from that table, and D and trimming were deduced from the DNA. For this sample there are around 160,000 clones; 79% appear just once. 6.5% to 7% of the sample lies in the top ten.

The origin of this receptor is a woman aged 40 to 50 in good health and CMV-seropositive. Sequencing was carried out using PBMCs. The rearrangement combines TRBV7-2 with TRBJ2-5, with a weak D call of TRBD1 (5 bases match). The encoded CDR3 is CASSLGIGANQETQYF. The DNA sequence is TGTGCCAGCAGCTTAGGGATTGGGGCCAACCAAGAGACCCAGTACTTC.